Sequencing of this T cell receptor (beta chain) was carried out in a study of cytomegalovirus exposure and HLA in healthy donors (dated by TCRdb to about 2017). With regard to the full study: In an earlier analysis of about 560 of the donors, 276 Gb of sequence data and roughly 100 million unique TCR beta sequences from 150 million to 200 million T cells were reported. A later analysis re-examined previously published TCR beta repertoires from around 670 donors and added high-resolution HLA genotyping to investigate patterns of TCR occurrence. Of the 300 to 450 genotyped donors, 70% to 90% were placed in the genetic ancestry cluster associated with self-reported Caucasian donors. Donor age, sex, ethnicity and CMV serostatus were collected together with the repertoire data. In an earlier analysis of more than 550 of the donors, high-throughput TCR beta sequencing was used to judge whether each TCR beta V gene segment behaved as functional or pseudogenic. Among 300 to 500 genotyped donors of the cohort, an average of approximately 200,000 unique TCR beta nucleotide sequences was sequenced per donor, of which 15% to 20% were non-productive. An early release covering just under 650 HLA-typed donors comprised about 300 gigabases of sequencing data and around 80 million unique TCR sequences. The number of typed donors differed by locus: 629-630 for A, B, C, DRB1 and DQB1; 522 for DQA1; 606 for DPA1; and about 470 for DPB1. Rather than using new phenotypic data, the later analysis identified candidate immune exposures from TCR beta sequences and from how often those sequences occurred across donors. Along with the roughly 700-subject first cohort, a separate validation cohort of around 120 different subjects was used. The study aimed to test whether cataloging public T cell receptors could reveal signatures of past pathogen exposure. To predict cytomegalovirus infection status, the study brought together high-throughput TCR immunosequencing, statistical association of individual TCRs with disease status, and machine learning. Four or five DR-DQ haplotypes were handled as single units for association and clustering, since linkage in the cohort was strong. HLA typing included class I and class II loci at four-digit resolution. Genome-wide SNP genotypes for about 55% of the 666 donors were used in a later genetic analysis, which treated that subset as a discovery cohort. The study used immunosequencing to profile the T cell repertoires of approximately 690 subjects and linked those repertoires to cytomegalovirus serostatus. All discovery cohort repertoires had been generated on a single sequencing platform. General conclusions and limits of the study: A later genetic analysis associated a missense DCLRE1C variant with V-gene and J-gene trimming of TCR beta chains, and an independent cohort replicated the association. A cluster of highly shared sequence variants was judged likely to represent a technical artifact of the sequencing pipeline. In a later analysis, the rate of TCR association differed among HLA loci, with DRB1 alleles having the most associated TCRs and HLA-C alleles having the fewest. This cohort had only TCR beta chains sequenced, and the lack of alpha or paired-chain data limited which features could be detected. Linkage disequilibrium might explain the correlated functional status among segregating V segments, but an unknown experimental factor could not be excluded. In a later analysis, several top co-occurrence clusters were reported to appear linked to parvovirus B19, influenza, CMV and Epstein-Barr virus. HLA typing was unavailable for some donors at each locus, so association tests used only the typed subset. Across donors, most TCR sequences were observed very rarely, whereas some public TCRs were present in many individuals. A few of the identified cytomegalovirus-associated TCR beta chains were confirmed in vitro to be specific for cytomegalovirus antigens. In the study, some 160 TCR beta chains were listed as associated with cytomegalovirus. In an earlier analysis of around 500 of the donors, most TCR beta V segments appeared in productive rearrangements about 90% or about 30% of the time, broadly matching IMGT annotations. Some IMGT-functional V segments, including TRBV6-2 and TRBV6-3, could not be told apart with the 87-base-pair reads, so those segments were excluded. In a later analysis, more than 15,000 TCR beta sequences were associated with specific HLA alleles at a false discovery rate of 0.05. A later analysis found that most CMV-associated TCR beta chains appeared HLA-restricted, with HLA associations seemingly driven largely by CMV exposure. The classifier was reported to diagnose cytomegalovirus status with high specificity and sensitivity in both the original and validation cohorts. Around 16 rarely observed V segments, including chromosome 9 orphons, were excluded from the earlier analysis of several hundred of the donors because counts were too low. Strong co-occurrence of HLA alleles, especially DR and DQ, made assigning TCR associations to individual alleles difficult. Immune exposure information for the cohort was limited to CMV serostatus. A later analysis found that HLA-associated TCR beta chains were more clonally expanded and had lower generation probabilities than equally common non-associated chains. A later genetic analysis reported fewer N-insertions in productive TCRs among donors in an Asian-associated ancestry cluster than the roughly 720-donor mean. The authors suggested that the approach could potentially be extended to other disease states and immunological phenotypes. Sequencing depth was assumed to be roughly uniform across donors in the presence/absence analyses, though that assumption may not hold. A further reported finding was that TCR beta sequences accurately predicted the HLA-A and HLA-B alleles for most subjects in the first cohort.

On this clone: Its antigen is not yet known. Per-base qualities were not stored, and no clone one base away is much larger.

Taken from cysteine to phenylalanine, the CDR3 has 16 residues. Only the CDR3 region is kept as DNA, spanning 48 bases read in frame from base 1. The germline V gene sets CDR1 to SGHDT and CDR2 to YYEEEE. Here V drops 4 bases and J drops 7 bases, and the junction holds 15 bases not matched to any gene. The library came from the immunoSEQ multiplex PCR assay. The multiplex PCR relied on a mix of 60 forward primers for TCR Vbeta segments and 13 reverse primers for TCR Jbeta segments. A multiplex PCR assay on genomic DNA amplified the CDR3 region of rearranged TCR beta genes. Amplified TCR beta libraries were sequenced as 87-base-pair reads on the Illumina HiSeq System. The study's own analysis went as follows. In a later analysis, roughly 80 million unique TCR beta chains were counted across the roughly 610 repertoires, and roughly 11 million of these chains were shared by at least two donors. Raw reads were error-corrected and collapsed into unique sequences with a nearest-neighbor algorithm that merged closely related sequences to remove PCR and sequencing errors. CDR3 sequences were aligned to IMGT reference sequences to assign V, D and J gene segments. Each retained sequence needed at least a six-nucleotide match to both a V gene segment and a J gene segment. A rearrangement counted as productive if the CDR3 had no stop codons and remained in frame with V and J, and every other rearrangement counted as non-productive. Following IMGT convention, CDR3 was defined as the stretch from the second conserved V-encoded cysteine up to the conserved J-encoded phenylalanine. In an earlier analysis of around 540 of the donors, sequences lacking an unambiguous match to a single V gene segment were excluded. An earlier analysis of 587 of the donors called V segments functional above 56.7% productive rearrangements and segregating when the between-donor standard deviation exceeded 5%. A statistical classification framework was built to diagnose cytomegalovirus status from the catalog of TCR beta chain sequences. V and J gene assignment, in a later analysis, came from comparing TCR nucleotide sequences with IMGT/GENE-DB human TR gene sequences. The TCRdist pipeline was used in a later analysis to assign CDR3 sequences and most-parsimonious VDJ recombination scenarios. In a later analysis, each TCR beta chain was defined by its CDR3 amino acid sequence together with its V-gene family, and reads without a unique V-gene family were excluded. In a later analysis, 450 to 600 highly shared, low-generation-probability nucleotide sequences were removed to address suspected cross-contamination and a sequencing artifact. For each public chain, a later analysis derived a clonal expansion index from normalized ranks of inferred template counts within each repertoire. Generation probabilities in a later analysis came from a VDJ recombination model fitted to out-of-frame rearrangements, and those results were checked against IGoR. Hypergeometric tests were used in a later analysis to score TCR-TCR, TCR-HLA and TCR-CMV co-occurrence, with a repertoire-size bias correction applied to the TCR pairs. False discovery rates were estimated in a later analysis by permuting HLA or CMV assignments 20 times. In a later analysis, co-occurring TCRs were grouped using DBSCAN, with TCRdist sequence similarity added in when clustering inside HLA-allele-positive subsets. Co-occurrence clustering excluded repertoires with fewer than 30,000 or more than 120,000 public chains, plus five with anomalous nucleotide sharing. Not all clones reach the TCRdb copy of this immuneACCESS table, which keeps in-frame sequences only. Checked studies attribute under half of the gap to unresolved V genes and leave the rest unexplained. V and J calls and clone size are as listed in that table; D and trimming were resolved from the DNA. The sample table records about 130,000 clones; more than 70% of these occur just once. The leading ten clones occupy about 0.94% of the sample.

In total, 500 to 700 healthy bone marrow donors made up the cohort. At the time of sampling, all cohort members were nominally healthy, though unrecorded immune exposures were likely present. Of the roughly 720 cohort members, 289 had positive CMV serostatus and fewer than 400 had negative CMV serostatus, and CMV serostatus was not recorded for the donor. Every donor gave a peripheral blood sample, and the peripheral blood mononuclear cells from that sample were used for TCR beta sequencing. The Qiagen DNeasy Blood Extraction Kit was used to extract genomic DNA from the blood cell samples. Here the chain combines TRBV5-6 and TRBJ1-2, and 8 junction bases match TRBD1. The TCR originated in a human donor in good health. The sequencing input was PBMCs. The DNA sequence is TGTGCCAGCAGCCGGACACCCTATGGACAGGGCCTTGGCTACACCTTC. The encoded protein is CASSRTPYGQGLGYTF.